What follows is one T cell receptor (beta chain) and its context. The sample comes from a study of blood T cell repertoires in COVID-19. Some clones are missing from TCRdb's copy, which holds only in-frame ones; the method was immunoSEQ multiplex PCR. The sample has around 170,000 clones, roughly 78% seen once. This clonotype was sampled from a man aged 65 to 85 with active or convalescent COVID-19. Sequenced input: peripheral blood.

The chain's CDR3 is CSASPGREGGQFF. CDR3 bases: TGCAGTGCTAGTCCGGGACGGGAGGGAGGGCAGTTCTTC. The chain is built from TRBV20-1 and TRBJ2-1; 8 nucleotides agree with TRBD2. Germline values: CDR1 DFQATT, CDR2 SNEGSKA (reference sequence). CDR3 length equals 13 residues. V lost 3 bases to trimming and J lost 12 bases; unmatched junction nucleotides: 10.